This entry concerns a single T cell receptor beta chain. The antigen is unknown. The data belong to a study of OX40 agonist ivuxolimab in advanced cancers. Overall study context: Cancers in dose escalation were hepatocellular, melanoma, renal cell and head and neck. Regarding the study as a whole: Several nonresponders also turned out to have low normalized T-cell clonal expansion.

Generated by immunoSEQ multiplex PCR, the TCRdb table keeps only in-frame clones and is missing some. Altogether about 80,000 clones are present, more than 75% being singletons, with the ten largest covering more than 0.45%. Trimming cost V 6 bases and J 6 bases, with 11 bases left between them. Per the germline V gene, CDR1 is DFQATT and CDR2 is SNEGSKA (reference sequence). The CDR3 is made up of 11 amino acids. This sample comprised CD4+ or CD8+ T cells sorted from blood, obtained in a trial of the OX40 agonist ivuxolimab. The origin of this receptor is an adult with an advanced solid tumor such as melanoma, head and neck, liver or kidney cancer. The genes are TRBV20-1 and TRBJ1-2, with D possibly TRBD1 on 5 matching bases. In DNA, the CDR3 is TGCAGTGCCGGGGGAGGGAATGGCTACACCTTC. Protein: CSAGGGNGYTF.